Below, 11 T cell receptor beta chains from the same sample are listed, as sequenced in a study of immune cell composition in non-small cell lung cancer. The normal lung sample lay at least 3 cm, and maximally far, from the tumour. The repertoire was sequenced with immunoSEQ multiplex PCR; TCRdb's copy has only in-frame clones and lacks some. The repertoire holds about 2,500 clones, with roughly 80% as singletons. The sequencing sample was made of non-adjacent lung tissue. These receptors were obtained from a human donor with non-small cell lung cancer.

This chain links TRBV15 with TRBJ1-1; 7 bases are a match to TRBD1. This CDR3 is 17 amino acids long. Germline lookup yields CDR1 LNHNV and CDR2 YYDKDF (reference sequence). V lost 2 bases, J lost 1 base, and 10 bases stayed unmatched. The CDR3 coding sequence is TGTGCCACCAGCAGACAGAGGGGGCAGGGGAAGAACACTGAAGCTTTCTTT. The encoded protein is CATSRQRGQGKNTEAFF.

V is TRBV28 and J is TRBJ1-6, with unresolved D. Germline-derived CDR1 and CDR2 are MDHEN and SYDVKM. This CDR3 is built from 14 residues. Trimming stripped 2 bases from V and 7 bases from J, with 9 bases between. The CDR3 loop reads CASSLPQLNSPLHF. The CDR3 bases are TGTGCCAGCAGTTTACCGCAGTTAAATTCACCCCTCCACTTT.

The chain combines TRBV7-2 with TRBJ2-7, with 10 bases fitting TRBD1. J was trimmed by 2 bases and V by 3 bases; bases with no gene match: 4. Germline CDR1 reads SGHTA; CDR2 reads FQGNSA. The CDR3 has 15 residues. The CDR3 sequence is CASSLTGQGTYEQYF. Written as DNA, the CDR3 is TGTGCCAGCAGCTTGACGGGACAGGGGACCTACGAGCAGTACTTC.

This sequence joins TRBV10-3 and TRBJ1-2, with D possibly being TRBD1 (6 bases). V shed 6 bases and J shed 4 bases, with 18 bases lying between them. Germline lookup yields CDR1 ENHRY and CDR2 SYGVKD. The CDR3 extends over 15 amino acids. This chain's CDR3 is CAIREDSGFGYGYTF. Written as DNA, the CDR3 is TGTGCCATCAGGGAGGACAGTGGGTTTGGCTATGGCTACACCTTC.

Of note for this clone: The germline gene is not matched at one end of the junction; a read error may be the cause. The chain has TRBV7-7 and TRBJ2-5; 14 bases are a match to TRBD2. Germline V gives CDR1 SSHAT, CDR2 FNYEAQ (reference sequence). The CDR3 is 17 residues long. CDR3 in amino acids: CASSLSGTSGGQETQYF. The DNA for the CDR3 is TGTGCTAGCAGCTTATCTGGGACTAGCGGGGGCCAAGAGACCCAGTACTTC. Full variable domain (remainder filled in from reference TRBV7-7 and TRBJ2-5): GAGVSQSPRYKVTKRGQDVTLRCDPISSHATLYWYQQALGQGPEFLTYFNYEAQPDKSGLPSDRFSAERPEGSISTLTIQRTEQRDSAMYRCASSLSGTSGGQETQYFGPGTRLLVL.

The J gene is TRBJ2-1, the V gene TRBV9; D call uncertain. The ends were cut back, 3 bases at V and 3 bases at J, with 7 bases in the middle. Germline CDR1 and CDR2: SGDLS and YYNGEE. This CDR3 comprises 13 residues. CDR3 DNA sequence: TGTGCCAGCAGCGCTGCAGGCTACAATGAGCAGTTCTTC. Protein product: CASSAAGYNEQFF.

The V gene is TRBV10-1, the J gene TRBJ2-3, with D maybe TRBD1 (5 bases). The V gene's germline CDR1 is WNHNN and CDR2 SYGVQD (reference sequence). The CDR3 length is 15 residues. The V end lost 2 bases, the J end lost 2 bases, and 11 bases lay between the germline ends. The CDR3 here is CASSETLTDTDTQYF. CDR3 in DNA: TGCGCCAGCAGTGAGACGCTGACAGACACAGATACGCAGTATTTT.

The rearrangement links TRBV7-6 to TRBJ1-2, with D perhaps matching TRBD1 (5 bases). Trimming removed 5 bases at V and 8 bases at J, with 18 bases between. The CDR3 length is 14 residues. In germline, CDR1 is SGHVS, CDR2 FNYEAQ. This chain's CDR3 is CASSVVGREGGYTF. DNA for the CDR3: TGTGCCAGCAGCGTAGTTGGCAGGGAGGGCGGCTACACCTTC.

This clone was seen just once. This sequence joins TRBV30 and TRBJ1-1, with D unclear. V lost 7 bases and J 1 base, leaving 13 bases between the germline ends. Germline V lookup: CDR1 GTSNPN, CDR2 SVGIG (reference sequence). This CDR3 contains 13 residues. The CDR3 is CAFSPSGNTEAFF. CDR3 coding DNA: TGTGCCTTCTCACCCTCAGGGAACACTGAAGCTTTCTTT.

The chain couples TRBV5-1 to TRBJ2-2; 9 bases line up with TRBD2. The CDR3 runs 15 residues. CDR1 is SGHRS and CDR2 is YFSETQ in the germline V gene. Trimming took 7 bases from V and 0 from J; bases not matched to a gene: 4. Here the CDR3 DNA reads TGCGCCAGCGAGCGGGGGGCCCCGAACACCGGGGAGCTGTTTTTT. This sequence encodes CASERGAPNTGELFF.

This chain uses TRBV19 with TRBJ1-1; no firm D call. From germline, CDR1 is LNHDA and CDR2 SQIVND (reference sequence). The CDR3 has 16 amino acids. The V gene lost 7 bases and the J gene lost 1 base, with 19 bases spanning the gap. In DNA, the CDR3 is TGTGCCAGTAAAAGAGTAGAGCCCCCCCGGAACACTGAAGCTTTCTTT. It codes for CASKRVEPPRNTEAFF.